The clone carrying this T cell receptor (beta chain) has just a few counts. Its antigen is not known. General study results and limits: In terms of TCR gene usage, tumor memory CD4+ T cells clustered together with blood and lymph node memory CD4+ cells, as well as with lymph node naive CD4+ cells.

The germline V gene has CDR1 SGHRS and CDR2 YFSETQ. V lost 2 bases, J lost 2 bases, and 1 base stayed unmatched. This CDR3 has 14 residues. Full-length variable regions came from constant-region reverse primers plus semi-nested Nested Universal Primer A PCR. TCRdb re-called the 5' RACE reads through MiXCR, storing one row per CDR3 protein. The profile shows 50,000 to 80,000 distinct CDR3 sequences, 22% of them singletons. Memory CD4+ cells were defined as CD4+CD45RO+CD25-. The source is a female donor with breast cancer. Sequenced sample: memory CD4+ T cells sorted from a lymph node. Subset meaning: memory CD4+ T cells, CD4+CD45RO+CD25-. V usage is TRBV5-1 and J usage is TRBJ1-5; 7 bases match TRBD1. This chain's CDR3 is CASSFGQGNQPQHF. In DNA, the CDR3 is TGCGCCAGCAGCTTTGGACAGGGCAATCAGCCCCAGCATTTT.